Presented here are 22 T cell receptor beta chains from one specimen sequenced in a study of Ad26.COV2.S vaccination and SARS-CoV-2 variants. As for treatment: 19 received Ad26.COV2.S at low or high dose, single or two shots; several received placebo; per-sample allocation not given. The study sampled participants on day 63 after the first vaccine or placebo injection. TCRdb keeps only in-frame clones here, not all; method: immunoSEQ multiplex PCR. The sample carries 350,000 to 450,000 clones, roughly 91% recorded once. The sample consisted of peripheral blood, taken in a trial of Ad26.COV2.S vaccine versus placebo. Source of these receptors: a person between 18 and 65 years old who received the Ad26.COV2.S COVID-19 vaccine or a placebo.

The chain joins TRBV20-1 to TRBJ2-1; the D is unclear. Germline CDR1 is DFQATT and CDR2 is SNEGSKA (reference sequence). There are 15 residues in the CDR3. Trimming left V 3 bases short and J 0 bases short, with 12 bases between. The CDR3 DNA follows: TGCAGTGCTAGTCCCCCCGGGTACTCCTACAATGAGCAGTTCTTC. This codes for CSASPPGYSYNEQFF.

The J gene is TRBJ1-4, the V gene TRBV20-1; 9 bases align to TRBD1. V was pared by 3 bases and J by 6 bases, with 5 bases of the junction left unmatched. CDR3 length: 14 residues. The germline V gene has CDR1 DFQATT and CDR2 SNEGSKA (reference sequence). The CDR3 region is CSASTTGGDEKLFF. CDR3 nucleotides: TGCAGTGCTAGTACGACAGGGGGAGATGAAAAACTGTTTTTT.

The chain uses TRBV30 and TRBJ1-6, with TRBD1 matching over 10 bases. Germline V CDR1 and CDR2: GTSNPN, SVGIG (reference sequence). The CDR3 is made up of 15 amino acids. The ends lost 0 bases at V and 8 bases at J; junction bases unmatched: 4. The CDR3 coding sequence is TGTGCCTGGAGTGTAATGGGGACAGGGGATTCACCCCTCCACTTT. Its translation is CAWSVMGTGDSPLHF.

J is TRBJ1-5 and V is TRBV4-2, with unresolved D. V lost 0 bases and J 0 bases, leaving 12 bases between the germline ends. The CDR3 sequence is 17 residues long. CDR1 LGHNA and CDR2 YNFKEQ come from the germline V gene. The DNA for the CDR3 is TGTGCCAGCAGCCAAGATAGAACAGTTTATAGCAATCAGCCCCAGCATTTT. Translation gives CASSQDRTVYSNQPQHF.

V usage is TRBV4-2 and J usage is TRBJ1-2, with D hard to call. Trimming shortened V by 1 base and J by 2 bases, and 14 bases separated the two germline ends. This CDR3 is 16 amino acids long. The germline V gene encodes CDR1 LGHNA and CDR2 YNFKEQ. CDR3 region: CASSQGRKETNYGYTF. The CDR3 DNA reads TGTGCCAGCAGCCAAGGAAGGAAGGAGACCAACTATGGCTACACCTTC.

This rearrangement joins TRBV11-2 to TRBJ2-2; 9 bases are a match to TRBD1. CDR3 size: 15 residues. Germline CDR1 is SGHAT and CDR2 is FQNNGV. V lost 5 bases to trimming and J lost 8 bases; unmatched junction nucleotides: 9. In DNA form, the CDR3 reads TGTGCCAGCAGCACCAACAGGGGGCGCGTTGGGGAGCTGTTTTTT. It specifies CASSTNRGRVGELFF.

V is TRBV19 and J is TRBJ1-2; a possible D gene is TRBD1 (5 bases). This CDR3 is 12 amino acids long. The ends were cut back, 7 bases at V and 3 bases at J, with 9 bases in the middle. CDR1 is LNHDA and CDR2 is SQIVND in the germline V gene (reference sequence). Here the CDR3 DNA reads TGTGCCAGTAAACGGGGGGACTATGGCTACACCTTC. Translated, it gives CASKRGDYGYTF.

Written as DNA, the CDR3 is TGTGCCAGCACCCCTCGGGCAGCTACCTACGAGCAGTACTTC. Translated: CASTPRAATYEQYF. The chain links TRBV7-9 to TRBJ2-7; D gene ambiguous. The CDR3 extends over 14 amino acids. Germline V gene data show CDR1 as SEHNR and CDR2 as FQNEAQ (reference sequence). V was shortened by 7 bases and J by 2 bases, with 15 bases between the two germline ends.

The CDR3, as DNA: TGTGCCAGCACCTCGGGACAGGTCTCCTACGAGCAGTACTTC. Translating it yields CASTSGQVSYEQYF. The chain joins TRBV6-5 to TRBJ2-7; 8 bases fit TRBD1. The trim removed 7 bases at V and 0 bases at J, leaving 5 bases unmatched. This CDR3 has 14 amino acids. Germline V CDR1 and CDR2: MNHEY, SVGAGI.

The chain joins TRBV6-6 to TRBJ2-6; D ambiguous. The V end lost 6 bases, the J end lost 1 base, and 10 bases lay between the germline ends. From germline, CDR1 is MNHNY and CDR2 SVGAGI (reference sequence). The CDR3 loop spans 15 amino acids. The CDR3 spells CASRTASSGANVLTF. The CDR3 bases are TGTGCCAGCAGAACGGCTTCGTCTGGGGCCAACGTCCTGACTTTC.

This clone has a single count. The V gene is TRBV12-3 or TRBV12-4, the J gene TRBJ2-3; D remains ambiguous. V lost 5 bases and J 11 bases, leaving 14 bases between the germline ends. CDR3 length: 12 residues. The CDR3 here is CASSPTLILQYF. CDR3 DNA sequence: TGTGCCAGCAGTCCGACTCTGATTCTGCAGTATTTT.

This chain links TRBV5-1 with TRBJ2-7; 8 nucleotides agree with TRBD1. In germline, CDR1 is SGHRS, CDR2 YFSETQ. The CDR3 runs 15 residues. The V and J ends lost 3 bases and 3 bases, in that order; junction bases with no gene match: 8. CDR3 nucleotides: TGCGCCAGCAGCTCTGGACAGGGCCTACGCTACGAGCAGTACTTC. Translation: CASSSGQGLRYEQYF.

The J gene is TRBJ1-2, the V gene TRBV7-9; 7 bases line up with TRBD1. Germline V gene data show CDR1 as SEHNR and CDR2 as FQNEAQ (reference sequence). The CDR3 contains 16 residues. V shed 2 bases and J 1 base; nucleotides not matched to a gene: 7. Here the CDR3 reads CASSLSRQGLNYGYTF. CDR3 coding DNA: TGTGCCAGCAGCTTATCCCGACAGGGCCTTAACTATGGCTACACCTTC.

This clone was seen only once. The chain links TRBV9 to TRBJ1-2; 10 bases are shared with TRBD1. The V gene's germline CDR1 is SGDLS and CDR2 YYNGEE. V lost 3 bases to trimming and J lost 4 bases; unmatched junction nucleotides: 6. The CDR3 runs 15 residues. In nucleotides, the CDR3 is TGTGCCAGCAGCGCCCGGGACAGGGGTCCCTATGGCTACACCTTC. The encoded protein is CASSARDRGPYGYTF.

The chain links TRBV18 to TRBJ2-7; no reliable D call. The CDR3 has 18 residues. V gave up 2 bases and J gave up 0 bases, with 20 bases separating them. Germline V CDR1 and CDR2: KGHSH, LQKENI. CDR3 loop: CASSPSQIGRTSSYEQYF. The DNA of the CDR3 is TGTGCCAGCTCACCATCTCAAATCGGACGTACGAGCTCCTACGAGCAGTACTTC. Complete variable domain (other parts from reference TRBV18 and TRBJ2-7): NAGVMQNPRHLVRRRGQEARLRCSPMKGHSHVYWYRQLPEEGLKFMVYLQKENIIDESGMPKERFSAEFPKEGPSILRIQQVVRGDSAAYFCASSPSQIGRTSSYEQYFGPGTRLTVT.

The chain's CDR3 is CASSLWDGYNEQFF. Written as DNA, the CDR3 is TGTGCCAGCAGTTTATGGGACGGATACAATGAGCAGTTCTTC. This chain joins TRBV27 and TRBJ2-1; D could derive from TRBD1 or TRBD2 (5 bases each). The V gene lost 1 base and the J gene lost 4 bases, with 8 bases spanning the gap. This CDR3 is 14 amino acids long. The germline V gene has CDR1 MNHEY and CDR2 SMNVEV (reference sequence).

V and J are TRBV12-5 and TRBJ2-3; TRBD2 aligns across 9 bases. V gave up 3 bases and J gave up 6 bases; unmatched junction bases: 10. Germline V gene sequence: CDR1 LGHNT, CDR2 FRNRAP. The CDR3 is 16 residues long. The CDR3 nucleotides are TGTGCTAGTGGTTTTTTAGCGGGGGTAGATATCGATACGCAGTATTTT. Amino acids: CASGFLAGVDIDTQYF.

This clone was seen only once. This chain joins TRBV29-1 and TRBJ2-3; D is possibly TRBD1 (5 bases). CDR1 and CDR2 from the germline V gene are SQVTM and ANQGSEA. Trimming stripped 1 base from V and 0 bases from J, with 8 bases between. This CDR3 region has 14 residues. CDR3 amino acids: CSVEVTASTDTQYF. The CDR3 DNA is TGCAGCGTTGAAGTGACAGCTAGCACAGATACGCAGTATTTT.

The chain employs TRBV13 and TRBJ1-1; D unclear. The CDR3 loop spans 14 amino acids. Germline CDR1 and CDR2: PRHDT and FYEKMQ (reference sequence). V was clipped by 5 bases and J by 5 bases, with 15 bases between them. CDR3 region: CASSITRRRTEAFF. The CDR3 coding sequence is TGTGCCAGCAGCATTACCAGGAGGAGGACTGAAGCTTTCTTT. Looking up the rest from reference TRBV13 and TRBJ1-1 gives the full variable domain: AAGVIQSPRHLIKEKRETATLKCYPIPRHDTVYWYQQGPGQDPQFLISFYEKMQSDKGSIPDRFSAQQFSDYHSELNMSSLELGDSALYFCASSITRRRTEAFFGQGTRLTVV.

This rearrangement joins TRBV27 to TRBJ2-2; D remains ambiguous. Trimming cost V 7 bases and J 6 bases, with 21 bases left between them. The germline CDR1 and CDR2 sequences are MNHEY and SMNVEV (reference sequence). This CDR3 spans 16 amino acids. CDR3 in amino acids: CASTTYIGKQSGELFF. The CDR3 DNA sequence: TGTGCCAGCACGACCTATATAGGAAAGCAGTCCGGGGAGCTGTTTTTT.

This clone was counted a few times. The genes are TRBV5-1 and TRBJ2-2, with D uncertain. V dropped 9 bases and J dropped 3 bases, with 6 bases sitting between them. The length of the CDR3 is 11 residues. CDR1 is SGHRS, CDR2 YFSETQ, per germline. The CDR3 reads CATHDTGELFF. CDR3 coding DNA: TGCGCCACCCATGACACCGGGGAGCTGTTTTTT. The full variable domain, with the rest looked up from reference TRBV5-1 and TRBJ2-2, is KAGVTQTPRYLIKTRGQQVTLSCSPISGHRSVSWYQQTPGQGLQFLFEYFSETQRNKGNFPGRFSGRQFSNSRSEMNVSTLELGDSALYLCATHDTGELFFGEGSRLTVL.

The chain couples TRBV7-9 to TRBJ2-5; TRBD2 aligns across 13 bases. Per germline, CDR1 SEHNR and CDR2 FQNEAQ (reference sequence). V shed 6 bases and J 4 bases; nucleotides not matched to a gene: 11. CDR3 length: 17 amino acids. CDR3 amino acids: CASSLTSGGWSGETQYF. The DNA of the CDR3 is TGTGCCAGCAGTTTGACTAGCGGGGGGTGGTCTGGAGAGACCCAGTACTTC.